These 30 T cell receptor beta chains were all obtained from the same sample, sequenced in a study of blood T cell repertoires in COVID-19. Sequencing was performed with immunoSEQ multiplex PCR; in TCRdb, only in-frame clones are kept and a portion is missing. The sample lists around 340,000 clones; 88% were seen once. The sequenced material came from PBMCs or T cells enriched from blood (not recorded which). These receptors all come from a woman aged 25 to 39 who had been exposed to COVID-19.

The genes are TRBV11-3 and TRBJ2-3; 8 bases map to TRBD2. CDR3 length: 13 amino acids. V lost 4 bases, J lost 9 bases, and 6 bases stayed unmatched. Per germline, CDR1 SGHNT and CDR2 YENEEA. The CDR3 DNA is TGTGCCAGCAGCTCTAGCGGGCGGCAGACGCAGTATTTT. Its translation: CASSSSGRQTQYF.

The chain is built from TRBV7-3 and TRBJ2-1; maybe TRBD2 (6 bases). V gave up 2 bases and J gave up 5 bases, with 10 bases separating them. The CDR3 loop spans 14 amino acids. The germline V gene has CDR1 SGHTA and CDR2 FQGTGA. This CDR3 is CASSLSRLDNEQFF. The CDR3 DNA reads TGTGCCAGCAGCTTATCCAGACTAGACAATGAGCAGTTCTTC.

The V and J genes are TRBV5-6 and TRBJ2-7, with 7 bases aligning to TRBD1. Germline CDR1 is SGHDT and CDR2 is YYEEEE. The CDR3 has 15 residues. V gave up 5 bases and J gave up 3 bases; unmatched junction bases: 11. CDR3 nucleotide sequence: TGTGCCAGCAGTCCAGGGACAGACTATTTCTACGAGCAGTACTTC. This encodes CASSPGTDYFYEQYF.

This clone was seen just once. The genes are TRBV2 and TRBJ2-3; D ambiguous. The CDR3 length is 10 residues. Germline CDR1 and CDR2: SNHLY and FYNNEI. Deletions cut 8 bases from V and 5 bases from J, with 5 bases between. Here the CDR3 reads CASLRDTQYF. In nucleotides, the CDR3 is TGTGCCAGCCTTCGAGATACGCAGTATTTT.

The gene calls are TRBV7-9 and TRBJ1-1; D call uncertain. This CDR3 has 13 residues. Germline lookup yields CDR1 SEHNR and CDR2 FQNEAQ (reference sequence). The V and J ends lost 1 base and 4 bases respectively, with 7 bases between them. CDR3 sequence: CASSLGAITEAFF. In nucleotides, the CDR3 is TGTGCCAGCAGCTTAGGGGCAATCACTGAAGCTTTCTTT.

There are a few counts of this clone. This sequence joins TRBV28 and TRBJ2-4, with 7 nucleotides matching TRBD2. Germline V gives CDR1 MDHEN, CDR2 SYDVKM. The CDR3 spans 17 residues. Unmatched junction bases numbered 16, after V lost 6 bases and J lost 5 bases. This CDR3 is CASRASPGGRWENIQYF. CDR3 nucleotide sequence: TGTGCCAGCAGAGCCAGTCCGGGGGGAAGATGGGAAAACATTCAGTACTTC.

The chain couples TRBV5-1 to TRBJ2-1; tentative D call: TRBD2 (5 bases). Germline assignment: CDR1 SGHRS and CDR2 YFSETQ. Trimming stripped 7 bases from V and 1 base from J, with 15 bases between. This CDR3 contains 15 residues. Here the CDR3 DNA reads TGCGCCAGCGAGGCGGACTTCTCTTCCTACAATGAGCAGTTCTTC. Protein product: CASEADFSSYNEQFF.

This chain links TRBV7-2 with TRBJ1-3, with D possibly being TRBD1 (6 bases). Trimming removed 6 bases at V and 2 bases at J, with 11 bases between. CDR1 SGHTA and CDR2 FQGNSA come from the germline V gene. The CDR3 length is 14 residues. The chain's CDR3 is CASRPGATGNTIYF. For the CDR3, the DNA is TGTGCCAGCAGGCCAGGGGCCACTGGAAACACCATATATTTT.

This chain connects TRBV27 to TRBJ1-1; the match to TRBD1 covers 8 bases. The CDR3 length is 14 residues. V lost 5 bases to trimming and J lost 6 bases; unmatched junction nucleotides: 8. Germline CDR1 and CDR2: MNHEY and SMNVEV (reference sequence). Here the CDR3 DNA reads TGTGCCAGCAGTAAGAAAACACAGGGGGCTGAAGCTTTCTTT. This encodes CASSKKTQGAEAFF.

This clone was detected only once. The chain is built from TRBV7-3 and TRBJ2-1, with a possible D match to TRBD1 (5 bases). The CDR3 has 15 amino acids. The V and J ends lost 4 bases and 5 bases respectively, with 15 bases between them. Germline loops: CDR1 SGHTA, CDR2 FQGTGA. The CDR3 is CASSSTAPGHNEQFF. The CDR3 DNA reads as TGTGCCAGCAGCTCGACAGCTCCAGGCCACAATGAGCAGTTCTTC.

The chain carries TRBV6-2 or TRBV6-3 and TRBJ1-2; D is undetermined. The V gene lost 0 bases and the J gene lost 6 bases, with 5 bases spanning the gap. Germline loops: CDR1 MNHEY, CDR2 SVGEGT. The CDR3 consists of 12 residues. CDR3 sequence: CASSYSGDGYTF. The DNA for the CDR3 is TGTGCCAGCAGTTACTCCGGGGATGGCTACACCTTC.

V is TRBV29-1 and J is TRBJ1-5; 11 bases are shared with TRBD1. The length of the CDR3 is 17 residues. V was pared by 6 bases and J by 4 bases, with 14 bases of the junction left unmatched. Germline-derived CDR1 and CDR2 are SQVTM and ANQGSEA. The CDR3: CSVRTGGAGRSNQPQHF. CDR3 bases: TGCAGCGTGCGGACAGGGGGCGCCGGGAGGTCAAATCAGCCCCAGCATTTT.

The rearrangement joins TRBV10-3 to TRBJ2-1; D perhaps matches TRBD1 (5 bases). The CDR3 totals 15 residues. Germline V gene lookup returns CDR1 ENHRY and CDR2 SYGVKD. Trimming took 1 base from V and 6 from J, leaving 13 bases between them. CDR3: CAISEWQGVSNEQFF. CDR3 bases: TGTGCCATCAGTGAGTGGCAGGGTGTTAGCAATGAGCAGTTCTTC.

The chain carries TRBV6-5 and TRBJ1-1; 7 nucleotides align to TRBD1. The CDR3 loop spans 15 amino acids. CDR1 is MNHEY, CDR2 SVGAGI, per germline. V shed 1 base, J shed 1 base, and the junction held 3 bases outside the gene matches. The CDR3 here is CASSYLDRRNTEAFF. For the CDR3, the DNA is TGTGCCAGCAGTTACTTGGACAGGAGGAACACTGAAGCTTTCTTT.

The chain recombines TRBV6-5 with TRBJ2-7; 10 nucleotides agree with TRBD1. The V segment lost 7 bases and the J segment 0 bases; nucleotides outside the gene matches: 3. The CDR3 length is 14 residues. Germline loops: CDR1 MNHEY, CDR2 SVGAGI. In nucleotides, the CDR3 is TGTGCCAGCAAGGGGACAGGGGACTCCTACGAGCAGTACTTC. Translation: CASKGTGDSYEQYF.

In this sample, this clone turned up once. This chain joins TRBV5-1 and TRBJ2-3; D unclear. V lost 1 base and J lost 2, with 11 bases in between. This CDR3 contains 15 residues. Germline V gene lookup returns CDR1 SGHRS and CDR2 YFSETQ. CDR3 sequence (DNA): TGCGCCAGCAGCTTGAGAGGTGTGTACACAGATACGCAGTATTTT. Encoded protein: CASSLRGVYTDTQYF.

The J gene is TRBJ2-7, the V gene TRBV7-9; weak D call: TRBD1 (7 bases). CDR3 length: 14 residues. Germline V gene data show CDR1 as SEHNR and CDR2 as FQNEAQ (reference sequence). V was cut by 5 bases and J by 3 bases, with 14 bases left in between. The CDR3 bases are TGTGCCAGCAGCCCACCCAGGGGGGTCTACGAGCAGTACTTC. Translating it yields CASSPPRGVYEQYF.

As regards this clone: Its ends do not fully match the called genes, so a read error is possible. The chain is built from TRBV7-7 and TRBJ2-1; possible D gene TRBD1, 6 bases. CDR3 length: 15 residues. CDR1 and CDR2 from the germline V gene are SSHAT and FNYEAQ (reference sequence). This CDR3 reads CASSPSWQGRDEQFF. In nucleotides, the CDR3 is TGTGCTAGCAGCCCCTCCTGGCAGGGGAGAGATGAGCAGTTCTTC.

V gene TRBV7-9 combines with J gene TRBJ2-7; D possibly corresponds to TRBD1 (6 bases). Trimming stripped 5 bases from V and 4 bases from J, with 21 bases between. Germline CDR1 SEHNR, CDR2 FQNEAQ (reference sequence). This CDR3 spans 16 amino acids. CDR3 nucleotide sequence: TGTGCCAGCAGCCCAGGGGCGGGTCCCCTTCCTTACGAGCAGTACTTC. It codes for CASSPGAGPLPYEQYF. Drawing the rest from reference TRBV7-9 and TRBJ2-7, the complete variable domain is DTGVSQNPRHKITKRGQNVTFRCDPISEHNRLYWYRQTLGQGPEFLTYFQNEAQLEKSRLLSDRFSAERPKGSFSTLEIQRTEQGDSAMYLCASSPGAGPLPYEQYFGPGTRLTVT.

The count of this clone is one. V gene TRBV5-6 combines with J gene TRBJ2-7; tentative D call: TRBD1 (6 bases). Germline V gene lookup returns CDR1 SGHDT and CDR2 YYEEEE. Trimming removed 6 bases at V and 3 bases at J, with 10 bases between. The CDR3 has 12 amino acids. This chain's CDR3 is CASTRTDYEQYF. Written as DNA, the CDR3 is TGTGCCAGCACTCGGACAGACTACGAGCAGTACTTC.

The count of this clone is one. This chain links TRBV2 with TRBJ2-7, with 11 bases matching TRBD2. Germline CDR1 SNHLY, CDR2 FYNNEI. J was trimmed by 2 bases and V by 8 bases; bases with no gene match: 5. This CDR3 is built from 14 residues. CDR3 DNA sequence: TGTGCCAGCCTAGGGACTAGCGGACCCTACGAGCAGTACTTC. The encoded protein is CASLGTSGPYEQYF.

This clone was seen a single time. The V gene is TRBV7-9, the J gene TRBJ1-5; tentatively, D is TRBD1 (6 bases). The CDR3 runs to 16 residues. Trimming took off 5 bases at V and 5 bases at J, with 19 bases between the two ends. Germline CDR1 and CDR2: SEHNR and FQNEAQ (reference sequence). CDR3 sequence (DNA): TGTGCCAGCAGCGGATCGGGGGGCGACGGTTATCAGCCCCAGCATTTT. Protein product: CASSGSGGDGYQPQHF. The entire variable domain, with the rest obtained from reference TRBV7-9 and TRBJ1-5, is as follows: DTGVSQNPRHKITKRGQNVTFRCDPISEHNRLYWYRQTLGQGPEFLTYFQNEAQLEKSRLLSDRFSAERPKGSFSTLEIQRTEQGDSAMYLCASSGSGGDGYQPQHFGDGTRLSIL.

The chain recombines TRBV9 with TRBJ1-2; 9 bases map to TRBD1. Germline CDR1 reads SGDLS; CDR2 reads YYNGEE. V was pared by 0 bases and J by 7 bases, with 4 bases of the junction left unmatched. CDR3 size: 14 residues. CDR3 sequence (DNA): TGTGCCAGCAGCGTAGAACAGGGGGCGATTGGCTACACCTTC. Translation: CASSVEQGAIGYTF. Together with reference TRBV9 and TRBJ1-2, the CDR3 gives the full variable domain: DSGVTQTPKHLITATGQRVTLRCSPRSGDLSVYWYQQSLDQGLQFLIQYYNGEERAKGNILERFSAQQFPDLHSELNLSSLELGDSALYFCASSVEQGAIGYTFGSGTRLTVV.

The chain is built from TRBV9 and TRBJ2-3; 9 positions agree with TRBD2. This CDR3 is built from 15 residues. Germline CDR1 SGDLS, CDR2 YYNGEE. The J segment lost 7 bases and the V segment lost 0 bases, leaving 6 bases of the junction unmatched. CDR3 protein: CASSVAPSGKNTQYF. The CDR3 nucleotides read TGTGCCAGCAGCGTAGCTCCTAGCGGGAAAAATACGCAGTATTTT.

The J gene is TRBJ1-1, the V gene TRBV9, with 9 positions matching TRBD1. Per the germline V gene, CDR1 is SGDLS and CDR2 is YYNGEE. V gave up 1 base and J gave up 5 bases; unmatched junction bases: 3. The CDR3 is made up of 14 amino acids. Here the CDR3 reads CASSVPDRGTEAFF. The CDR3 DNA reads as TGTGCCAGCAGCGTACCGGACAGGGGTACTGAAGCTTTCTTT. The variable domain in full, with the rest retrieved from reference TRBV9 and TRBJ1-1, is DSGVTQTPKHLITATGQRVTLRCSPRSGDLSVYWYQQSLDQGLQFLIQYYNGEERAKGNILERFSAQQFPDLHSELNLSSLELGDSALYFCASSVPDRGTEAFFGQGTRLTVV.

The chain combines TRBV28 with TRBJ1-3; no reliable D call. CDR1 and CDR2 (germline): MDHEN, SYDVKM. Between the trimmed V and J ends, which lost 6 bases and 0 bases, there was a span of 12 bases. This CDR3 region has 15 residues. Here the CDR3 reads CASSHGLISGNTIYF. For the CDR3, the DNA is TGTGCCAGCAGCCATGGACTGATCTCTGGAAACACCATATATTTT.

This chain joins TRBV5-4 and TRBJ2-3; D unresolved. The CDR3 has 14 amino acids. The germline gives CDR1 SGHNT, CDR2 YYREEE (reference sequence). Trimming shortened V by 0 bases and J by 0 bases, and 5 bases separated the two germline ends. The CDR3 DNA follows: TGTGCCAGCAGCTTGGTTCCGAGCACAGATACGCAGTATTTT. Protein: CASSLVPSTDTQYF.

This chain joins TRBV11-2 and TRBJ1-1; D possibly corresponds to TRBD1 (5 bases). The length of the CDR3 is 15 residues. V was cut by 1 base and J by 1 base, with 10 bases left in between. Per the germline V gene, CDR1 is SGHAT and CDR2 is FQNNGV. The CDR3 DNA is TGTGCCAGCAGCTTAGTGTTGGGGGGGAACACTGAAGCTTTCTTT. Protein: CASSLVLGGNTEAFF.

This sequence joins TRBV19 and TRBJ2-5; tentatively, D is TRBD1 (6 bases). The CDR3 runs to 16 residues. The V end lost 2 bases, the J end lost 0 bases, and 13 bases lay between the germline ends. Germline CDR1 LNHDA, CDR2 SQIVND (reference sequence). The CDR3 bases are TGTGCCAGTAGTATATGGGGACAACCGTACCAAGAGACCCAGTACTTC. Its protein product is CASSIWGQPYQETQYF.

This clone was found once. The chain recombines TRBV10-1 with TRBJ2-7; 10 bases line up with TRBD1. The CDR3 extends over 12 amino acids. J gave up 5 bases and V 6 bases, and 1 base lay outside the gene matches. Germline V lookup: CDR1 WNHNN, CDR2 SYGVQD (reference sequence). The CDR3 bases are TGCGCCAGCAGGGGGACAGGGGACGAGCAGTACTTC. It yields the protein CASRGTGDEQYF.